This T cell receptor (beta chain) was sequenced for a study of identical twins. Using its own MiXCR run on the 5' RACE reads, TCRdb lists one record per CDR3 protein. The sample has a few hundred thousand distinct CDR3 sequences, around 8.8% seen once; the top ten hold about 3%. This clonotype was seen more than once but under ten times. Deletions cut 6 bases from V and 3 bases from J, with 10 bases between. CDR3 length: 13 residues. Germline V CDR1 and CDR2: MNHEY, SVGEGT. A further study also used this sample, focusing on yellow fever vaccine responses in identical twins.

The chain links TRBV6-2 or TRBV6-3 to TRBJ2-3; unclear D gene. The sequenced material came from CD8+ T cells sorted from blood. This receptor was identified in a woman younger than 30 in good health. The CDR3 reads CASRILGTDTQYF. The CDR3 nucleotides read TGTGCCAGCAGAATATTGGGGACAGATACGCAGTATTTT.